These 32 T cell receptor beta chains share one sample of origin, sequenced in a study of cytomegalovirus exposure and HLA in healthy donors. Use of 60 Vbeta and 13 Jbeta primers characterized the PCR. Data came from immunoSEQ multiplex PCR; TCRdb stores just in-frame clones and leaves some out. The table lists 90,000 to 140,000 clones, approximately 69% of them singletons. What was sequenced was PBMCs. The origin of the receptors is a man aged 25-45 years in good health and CMV-seronegative.

This clone was recorded once. This chain uses TRBV5-1 with TRBJ2-7; 14 bases map to TRBD2. V was clipped by 4 bases and J by 1 base; unmatched bases: 4. In germline, CDR1 is SGHRS, CDR2 YFSETQ. CDR3 length equals 16 residues. In DNA, the CDR3 is TGCGCCAGCAGCCAGGGGACTAGCGGGAGTTCCTACGAGCAGTACTTC. This codes for CASSQGTSGSSYEQYF.

V gene TRBV19 combines with J gene TRBJ1-2; unclear D gene. CDR3 size: 15 residues. Germline V gene lookup returns CDR1 LNHDA and CDR2 SQIVND (reference sequence). With 5 bases removed from V and 2 bases from J, the gap between germline ends came to 15 bases. CDR3 nucleotides: TGTGCCAGTAGTGCGACTTTAAGCCTGAACTATGGCTACACCTTC. It yields the protein CASSATLSLNYGYTF.

In DNA, the CDR3 is TGTGCCAGTACGGACAGGGGAACTAATGAAAAACTGTTTTTT. Amino acid sequence: CASTDRGTNEKLFF. This chain connects TRBV19 to TRBJ1-4; 9 positions agree with TRBD1. V trimming: 7 bases; J trimming: 1 base; junction bases outside the gene matches: 1. Germline assignment: CDR1 LNHDA and CDR2 SQIVND (reference sequence). CDR3 length equals 14 residues.

As DNA, the CDR3 is TGTGCCAGCAGCCGATCGGGACAGGGAATCGACGAGCAGTACTTC. Its translation: CASSRSGQGIDEQYF. J is TRBJ2-7 and V is TRBV7-9; 9 nucleotides agree with TRBD1. J gave up 5 bases and V 5 bases, and 10 bases lay outside the gene matches. This CDR3 spans 15 amino acids. The V gene's germline CDR1 is SEHNR and CDR2 FQNEAQ (reference sequence).

This chain uses TRBV6-5 with TRBJ2-7; D might be TRBD2 (6 bases). CDR1 is MNHEY and CDR2 is SVGAGI in the germline V gene. This CDR3 is 15 amino acids long. V dropped 8 bases and J dropped 0 bases, with 17 bases sitting between them. The CDR3 loop reads CASGMPGAGSYEQYF. Here the CDR3 DNA reads TGTGCCAGCGGCATGCCGGGAGCGGGCTCCTACGAGCAGTACTTC.

CDR3 coding DNA: TGTGCCACCAGCCTCCGCGTCCAAGAGACCCAGTACTTC. Translation gives CATSLRVQETQYF. This chain joins TRBV15 and TRBJ2-5, with unresolved D. CDR3 length: 13 amino acids. Per germline, CDR1 LNHNV and CDR2 YYDKDF (reference sequence). V lost 5 bases to trimming and J lost 1 base, with 8 bases between them.

The chain has TRBV18 and TRBJ2-7, with TRBD1 identical over 8 bases. CDR3 length equals 15 residues. With 3 bases clipped from V and 4 bases from J, the junction kept 8 bases outside the gene matches. Per germline, CDR1 KGHSH and CDR2 LQKENI. CDR3 sequence reads: CASSPWRTGRYEQYF. The CDR3 nucleotides read TGTGCCAGCTCACCCTGGAGGACAGGGAGATACGAGCAGTACTTC.

The J gene is TRBJ2-5, the V gene TRBV5-1; 9 nucleotides agree with TRBD2. The CDR3 runs to 17 residues. V was pared by 0 bases and J by 5 bases, with 11 bases of the junction left unmatched. Germline CDR1 SGHRS, CDR2 YFSETQ. The CDR3 is CASSLVLAAGGLETQYF. For the CDR3, the DNA is TGCGCCAGCAGCTTGGTTCTAGCCGCGGGAGGGTTGGAGACCCAGTACTTC.

The rearrangement joins TRBV27 to TRBJ1-5; D ambiguous. Trimming cost V 4 bases and J 2 bases, with 12 bases left between them. The germline gives CDR1 MNHEY, CDR2 SMNVEV (reference sequence). This CDR3 has 15 residues. The CDR3 is CASSSVSPRNQPQHF. The CDR3 DNA sequence: TGTGCCAGCAGTTCTGTGTCCCCTCGCAATCAGCCCCAGCATTTT.

This clone has a handful of counts. The chain joins TRBV2 to TRBJ2-3, with D possibly matching TRBD2 (5 bases). Trimming removed 4 bases at V and 8 bases at J, with 13 bases between. The CDR3 is made up of 13 amino acids. CDR1 is SNHLY and CDR2 is FYNNEI in the germline V gene. The CDR3 DNA is TGTGCCAGCAGTGGGGTCCAAGGAGGTACGCAGTATTTT. It is translated as CASSGVQGGTQYF. The full variable domain, in which reference TRBV2 and TRBJ2-3 provide the parts outside the CDR3, is EPEVTQTPSHQVTQMGQEVILRCVPISNHLYFYWYRQILGQKVEFLVSFYNNEISEKSEIFDDQFSVERPDGSNFTLKIRSTKLEDSAMYFCASSGVQGGTQYFGPGTRLTVL.

The rearrangement uses TRBV19 and TRBJ2-5; possibly TRBD2 for D (5 bases). Per the germline V gene, CDR1 is LNHDA and CDR2 is SQIVND (reference sequence). There are 14 residues in the CDR3. Trimming stripped 6 bases from V and 0 bases from J, with 11 bases between. The CDR3 nucleotides read TGTGCCAGTAGAAGGACTTTGCACCAAGAGACCCAGTACTTC. The encoded protein is CASRRTLHQETQYF.

The chain uses TRBV7-3 and TRBJ1-1; D is ambiguous. Trimming removed 4 bases at V and 0 bases at J, with 6 bases between. The length of the CDR3 is 13 residues. From germline, CDR1 is SGHTA and CDR2 FQGTGA. CDR3 region: CASSSLLNTEAFF. The CDR3 DNA sequence: TGTGCCAGCAGCTCCCTATTGAACACTGAAGCTTTCTTT.

This rearrangement joins TRBV27 to TRBJ1-6; the match to TRBD1 covers 9 bases. Germline lookup yields CDR1 MNHEY and CDR2 SMNVEV (reference sequence). This CDR3 region has 14 residues. V was clipped by 6 bases and J by 7 bases; unmatched bases: 4. In DNA, the CDR3 is TGTGCCAGCAGCACAGGGGGCTCAAATTCACCCCTCCACTTT. Translation: CASSTGGSNSPLHF.

The chain is built from TRBV11-3 and TRBJ2-1; D not certain. The germline V gene has CDR1 SGHNT and CDR2 YENEEA. Trimming took 5 bases from V and 0 from J, leaving 11 bases between them. This CDR3 comprises 15 residues. Here the CDR3 reads CASSGDANSYNEQFF. CDR3 bases: TGTGCCAGCAGCGGAGACGCGAACTCCTACAATGAGCAGTTCTTC.

The chain couples TRBV6-1 to TRBJ2-4, with 7 bases that match TRBD2. V lost 5 bases to trimming and J lost 3 bases; unmatched junction nucleotides: 4. Germline V gene lookup returns CDR1 MNHNS and CDR2 SASEGT. The CDR3 is 14 residues long. The CDR3 protein is CASSLGGDKNIQYF. The CDR3 DNA is TGTGCCAGCAGTTTGGGGGGGGACAAAAACATTCAGTACTTC.

The J gene is TRBJ1-4, the V gene TRBV18; 8 bases agree with TRBD1. This CDR3 comprises 14 residues. The J segment lost 2 bases and the V segment lost 6 bases, leaving 2 bases of the junction unmatched. CDR1 is KGHSH and CDR2 is LQKENI in the germline V gene. CDR3 amino acids: CASSTGGTNEKLFF. Written as DNA, the CDR3 is TGTGCCAGCTCTACAGGGGGTACTAATGAAAAACTGTTTTTT.

Comments on this clone: One junction end does not reproduce the germline sequence, and a read error may be involved. This chain joins TRBV18 and TRBJ2-7, with TRBD1 as a possible D gene (5 bases). CDR1 and CDR2 from the germline V gene are KGHSH and LQKENI. The CDR3 spans 15 residues. This chain's CDR3 is CASLPDRSVNYEQYF. For the CDR3, the DNA is TGTGCCAGCTTACCAGACAGATCAGTTAACTACGAGCAGTACTTC.

The chain couples TRBV6-5 to TRBJ2-5, with 7 bases that match TRBD2. Germline-derived CDR1 and CDR2 are MNHEY and SVGAGI. The V segment lost 2 bases and the J segment 9 bases; nucleotides outside the gene matches: 12. CDR3 size: 15 residues. Here the CDR3 DNA reads TGTGCCAGCAGTTACCCCATAGCGGGCGGGTGGGCCCAGTACTTC. Translation: CASSYPIAGGWAQYF.

The chain's CDR3 is CASSFRDSGYGYTF. In nucleotides, the CDR3 is TGTGCCAGCAGCTTTCGGGACAGCGGCTATGGCTACACCTTC. The chain carries TRBV5-4 and TRBJ1-2; the match to TRBD1 covers 7 bases. J gave up 4 bases and V 2 bases, and 5 bases lay outside the gene matches. The CDR3 length is 14 residues. Germline lookup yields CDR1 SGHNT and CDR2 YYREEE (reference sequence).

The chain couples TRBV5-4 to TRBJ2-2, with 7 nucleotides matching TRBD1. This CDR3 region has 17 residues. Germline V gives CDR1 SGHNT, CDR2 YYREEE (reference sequence). Losses at the gene ends were 1 base for V and 6 bases for J; bases not matched to a gene: 12. This CDR3 is CASSLWGLKGAAGELFF. CDR3 bases: TGTGCCAGCAGCTTGTGGGGCCTTAAGGGGGCTGCCGGGGAGCTGTTTTTT.

The chain has TRBV5-1 and TRBJ1-2; tentatively, D is TRBD1 (5 bases). The CDR3 loop spans 12 amino acids. CDR1 is SGHRS, CDR2 YFSETQ, per germline. The germline V and J ends were trimmed by 0 bases and 8 bases, with 8 bases remaining between them. CDR3 sequence: CASSLARTGYTF. In DNA form, the CDR3 reads TGCGCCAGCAGCTTGGCCCGGACAGGCTACACCTTC.

The chain carries TRBV15 and TRBJ1-1, with D possibly TRBD1 on 6 matching bases. Looked up from germline, CDR1 is LNHNV and CDR2 is YYDKDF (reference sequence). The V gene lost 5 bases and the J gene lost 3 bases, with 16 bases spanning the gap. The CDR3 runs to 15 residues. The chain's CDR3 is CATSLHVGGHTEAFF. The CDR3 DNA follows: TGTGCCACCAGCCTACACGTCGGGGGGCACACTGAAGCTTTCTTT.

The rearrangement links TRBV7-9 to TRBJ1-5; 8 bases align to TRBD1. Trimming cost V 4 bases and J 3 bases; bases outside gene matches: 2. Germline CDR1 is SEHNR and CDR2 is FQNEAQ (reference sequence). The CDR3 is 14 residues long. In nucleotides, the CDR3 is TGTGCCAGCAGCTGGGGACAGGCCAATCAGCCCCAGCATTTT. Translating gives CASSWGQANQPQHF.

This chain uses TRBV27 with TRBJ1-1; tentative D call: TRBD1 (6 bases). The CDR3 is 13 residues long. Trimming took 8 bases from V and 2 from J, leaving 12 bases between them. The germline V gene has CDR1 MNHEY and CDR2 SMNVEV (reference sequence). The CDR3 DNA reads as TGTGCCAGCGGGACACAGGTAAACACTGAAGCTTTCTTT. This encodes CASGTQVNTEAFF.

The rearrangement links TRBV29-1 to TRBJ2-7; 7 nucleotides align to TRBD2. V lost 6 bases to trimming and J lost 3 bases; unmatched junction nucleotides: 8. CDR1 is SQVTM and CDR2 is ANQGSEA in the germline V gene. The CDR3 is made up of 13 amino acids. The CDR3 coding sequence is TGCAGCGTCTTGGCTGGGAGGGTCTACGAGCAGTACTTC. It is translated as CSVLAGRVYEQYF.

V gene TRBV5-4 combines with J gene TRBJ2-1, with TRBD1 matching over 8 bases. Germline V lookup: CDR1 SGHNT, CDR2 YYREEE (reference sequence). Trimming removed 3 bases from V and 9 bases from J; junction bases left unmatched: 8. This CDR3 is built from 14 residues. The CDR3 is CASSWTGSKGEQFF. CDR3 coding DNA: TGTGCCAGCAGCTGGACAGGGTCAAAAGGTGAGCAGTTCTTC.

The chain is built from TRBV18 and TRBJ2-7; 8 nucleotides line up with TRBD1. Germline V lookup: CDR1 KGHSH, CDR2 LQKENI. This CDR3 is 15 amino acids long. The V and J ends lost 3 bases and 0 bases, in that order; junction bases with no gene match: 4. As DNA, the CDR3 is TGTGCCAGCTCACCGGAAGGACAGGGCTCCTACGAGCAGTACTTC. Its translation: CASSPEGQGSYEQYF.

Only a few counts were recorded for this clone. This chain joins TRBV27 and TRBJ2-3, with 10 bases identical to TRBD2. V trimming: 8 bases; J trimming: 8 bases; junction bases outside the gene matches: 7. This CDR3 is built from 13 residues. Germline CDR1 is MNHEY and CDR2 is SMNVEV (reference sequence). The CDR3 spells CASGVAGGGTQYF. The DNA of the CDR3 is TGTGCCAGCGGCGTAGCGGGAGGAGGTACGCAGTATTTT.

The V call is TRBV5-1, the J call TRBJ1-4; 9 bases are a match to TRBD1. The CDR3 spans 16 residues. The ends lost 4 bases at V and 7 bases at J; junction bases unmatched: 11. CDR1 is SGHRS, CDR2 YFSETQ, per germline. The CDR3 protein is CASSPGQGLSAEKLFF. In DNA form, the CDR3 reads TGCGCCAGCAGCCCGGGACAGGGTCTCTCGGCTGAAAAACTGTTTTTT.

The sample holds a few counts of this clone. V is TRBV10-3 and J is TRBJ1-1, with 7 bases that match TRBD1. Trimming at V came to 3 bases and at J to 1 base, leaving 5 bases not matched to a gene. The CDR3 runs to 15 residues. CDR1 is ENHRY, CDR2 SYGVKD, per germline. CDR3 region: CAISDVRGTNTEAFF. CDR3 nucleotide sequence: TGTGCCATCAGTGACGTCAGGGGGACGAACACTGAAGCTTTCTTT.

Concerning this clone: A read error may account for a junction end that differs from germline. The chain joins TRBV7-9 to TRBJ2-3; 9 nucleotides line up with TRBD2. In germline, CDR1 is SEHNR, CDR2 FQNEAQ (reference sequence). The CDR3 is made up of 17 amino acids. CDR3 loop: CSSSLDRAGGSADTQYF. The CDR3 DNA reads TGTTCCAGCAGCTTAGATCGAGCGGGAGGTTCAGCAGATACGCAGTATTTT.

The chain couples TRBV18 to TRBJ2-5; 8 nucleotides agree with TRBD1. Germline CDR1 is KGHSH and CDR2 is LQKENI. This CDR3 is 15 amino acids long. The J segment lost 4 bases and the V segment lost 2 bases, leaving 6 bases of the junction unmatched. CDR3 sequence (DNA): TGTGCCAGCTCACCAAGCGACAGGGGATCAGAGACCCAGTACTTC. Amino acid sequence: CASSPSDRGSETQYF.